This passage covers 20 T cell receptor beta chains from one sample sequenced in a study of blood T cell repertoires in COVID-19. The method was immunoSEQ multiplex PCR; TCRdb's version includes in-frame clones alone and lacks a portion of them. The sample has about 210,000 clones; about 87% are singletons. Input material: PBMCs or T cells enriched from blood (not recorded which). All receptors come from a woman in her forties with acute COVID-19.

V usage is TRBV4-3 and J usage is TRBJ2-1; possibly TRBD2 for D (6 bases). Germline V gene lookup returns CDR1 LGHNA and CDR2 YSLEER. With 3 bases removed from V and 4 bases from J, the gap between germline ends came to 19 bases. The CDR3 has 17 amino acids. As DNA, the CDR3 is TGCGCCAGCAGCCACGCGTTGTCAAGCGGGCCTTACAATGAGCAGTTCTTC. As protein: CASSHALSSGPYNEQFF.

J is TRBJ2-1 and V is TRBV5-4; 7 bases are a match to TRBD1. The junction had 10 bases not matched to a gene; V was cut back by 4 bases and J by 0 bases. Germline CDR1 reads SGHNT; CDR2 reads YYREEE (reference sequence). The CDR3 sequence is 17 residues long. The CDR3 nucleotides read TGTGCCAGCAGCGGAAGGAAGGGGGCAGGCTCCTACAATGAGCAGTTCTTC. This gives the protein CASSGRKGAGSYNEQFF.

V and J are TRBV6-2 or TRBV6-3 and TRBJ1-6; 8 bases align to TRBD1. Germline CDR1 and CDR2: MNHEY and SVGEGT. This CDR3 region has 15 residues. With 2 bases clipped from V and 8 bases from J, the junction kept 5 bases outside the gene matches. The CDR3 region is CASSYRTGRDSPLHF. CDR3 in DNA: TGTGCCAGCAGTTACCGGACAGGGAGGGATTCACCCCTCCACTTT.

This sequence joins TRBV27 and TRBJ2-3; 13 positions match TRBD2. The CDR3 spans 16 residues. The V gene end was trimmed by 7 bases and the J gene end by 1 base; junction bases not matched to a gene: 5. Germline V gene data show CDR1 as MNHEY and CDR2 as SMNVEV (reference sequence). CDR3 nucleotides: TGTGCCAGCACCGGACTAGCGGGAGAGGGCACAGATACGCAGTATTTT. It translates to CASTGLAGEGTDTQYF.

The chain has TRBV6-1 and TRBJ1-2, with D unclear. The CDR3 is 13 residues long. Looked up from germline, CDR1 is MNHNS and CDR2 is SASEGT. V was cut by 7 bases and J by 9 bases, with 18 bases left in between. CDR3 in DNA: TGTGCCAGCACCTCGGACGCGGACTTAAGCTACACCTTC. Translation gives CASTSDADLSYTF.

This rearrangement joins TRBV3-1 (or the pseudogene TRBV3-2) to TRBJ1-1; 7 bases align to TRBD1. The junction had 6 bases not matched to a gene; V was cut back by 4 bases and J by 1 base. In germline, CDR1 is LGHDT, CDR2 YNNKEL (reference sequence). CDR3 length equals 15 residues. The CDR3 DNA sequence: TGTGCCAGCAGCCTCAGGGGGGCAGGGAACACTGAAGCTTTCTTT. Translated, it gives CASSLRGAGNTEAFF.

In DNA, the CDR3 is TGTGCCAGCAGCTTAGTTTCAGTAGCGGGGGTGTGGTACGAGCAGTACTTC. Its translation is CASSLVSVAGVWYEQYF. The V and J genes are TRBV7-2 and TRBJ2-7; 9 bases are shared with TRBD2. The V gene's germline CDR1 is SGHTA and CDR2 FQGNSA. The V gene end was trimmed by 1 base and the J gene end by 4 bases; junction bases not matched to a gene: 11. The CDR3 runs 17 residues. The full variable domain, in which reference TRBV7-2 and TRBJ2-7 provide the parts outside the CDR3, is GAGVSQSPSNKVTEKGKDVELRCDPISGHTALYWYRQSLGQGLEFLIYFQGNSAPDKSGLPSDRFSAERTGGSVSTLTIQRTQQEDSAVYLCASSLVSVAGVWYEQYFGPGTRLTVT.

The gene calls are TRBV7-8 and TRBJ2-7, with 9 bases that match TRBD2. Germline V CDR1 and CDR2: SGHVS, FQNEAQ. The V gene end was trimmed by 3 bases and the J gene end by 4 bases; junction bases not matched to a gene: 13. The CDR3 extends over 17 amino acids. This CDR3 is CASSLGVAGALDYEQYV. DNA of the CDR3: TGTGCCAGCAGCTTGGGAGTAGCGGGAGCACTTGATTACGAGCAGTACGTC.

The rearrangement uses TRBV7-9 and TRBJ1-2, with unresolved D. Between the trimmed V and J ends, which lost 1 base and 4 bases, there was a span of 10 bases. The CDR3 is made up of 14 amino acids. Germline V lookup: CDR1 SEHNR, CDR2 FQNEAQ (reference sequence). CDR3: CASSLGEGAYGYTF. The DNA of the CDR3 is TGTGCCAGCAGCTTAGGGGAGGGCGCCTATGGCTACACCTTC.

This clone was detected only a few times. DNA for the CDR3: TGTGCCAGCAGTCCCGCCCAGGGGAAAAATTCACCCCTCCACTTT. The encoded protein is CASSPAQGKNSPLHF. J is TRBJ1-6 and V is TRBV28, with D possibly TRBD1 on 6 matching bases. CDR1 is MDHEN, CDR2 SYDVKM, per germline. Between the trimmed V and J ends, which lost 5 bases and 7 bases, there was a span of 15 bases. CDR3 length: 15 amino acids.

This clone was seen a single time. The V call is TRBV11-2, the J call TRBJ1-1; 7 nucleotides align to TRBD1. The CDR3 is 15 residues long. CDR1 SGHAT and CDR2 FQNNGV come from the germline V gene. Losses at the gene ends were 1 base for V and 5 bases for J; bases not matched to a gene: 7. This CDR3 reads CASSLVGTAGTEAFF. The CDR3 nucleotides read TGTGCCAGCAGCTTAGTGGGGACAGCAGGAACTGAAGCTTTCTTT.

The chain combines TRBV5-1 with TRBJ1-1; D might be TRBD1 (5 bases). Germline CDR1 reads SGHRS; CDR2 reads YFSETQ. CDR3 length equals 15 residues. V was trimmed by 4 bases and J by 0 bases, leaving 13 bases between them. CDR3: CASSVQGRMNTEAFF. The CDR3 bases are TGCGCCAGCAGCGTCCAGGGCAGGATGAACACTGAAGCTTTCTTT.

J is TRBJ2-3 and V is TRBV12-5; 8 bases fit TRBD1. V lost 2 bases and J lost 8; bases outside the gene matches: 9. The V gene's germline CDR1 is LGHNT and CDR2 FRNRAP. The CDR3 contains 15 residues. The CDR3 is CASGLPLTGVGTQYF. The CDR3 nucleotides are TGTGCTAGTGGTTTGCCGCTGACAGGGGTAGGTACGCAGTATTTT.

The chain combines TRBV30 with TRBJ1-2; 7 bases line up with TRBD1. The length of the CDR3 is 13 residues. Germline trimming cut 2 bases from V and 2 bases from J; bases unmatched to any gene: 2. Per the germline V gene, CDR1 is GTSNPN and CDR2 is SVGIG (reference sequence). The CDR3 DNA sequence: TGTGCCTGGAGTACAGGGGCCAACTATGGCTACACCTTC. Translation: CAWSTGANYGYTF. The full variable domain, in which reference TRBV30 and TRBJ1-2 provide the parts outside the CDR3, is SQTIHQWPATLVQPVGSPLSLECTVEGTSNPNLYWYRQAAGRGLQLLFYSVGIGQISSEVPQNLSASRPQDRQFILSSKKLLLSDSGFYLCAWSTGANYGYTFGSGTRLTVV.

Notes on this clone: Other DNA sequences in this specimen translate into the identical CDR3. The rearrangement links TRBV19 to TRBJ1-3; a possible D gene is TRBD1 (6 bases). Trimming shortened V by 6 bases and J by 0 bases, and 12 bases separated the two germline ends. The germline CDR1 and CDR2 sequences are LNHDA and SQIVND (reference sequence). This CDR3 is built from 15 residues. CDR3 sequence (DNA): TGTGCCAGTAGGCGACAGGCCTTCTCTGGAAACACCATATATTTT. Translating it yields CASRRQAFSGNTIYF.

The CDR3: CASRHRDYGYTF. In DNA form, the CDR3 reads TGTGCCAGTAGACACAGAGACTATGGCTACACCTTC. The chain links TRBV19 to TRBJ1-2, with D unresolved. Trimming removed 6 bases at V and 3 bases at J, with 8 bases between. The CDR3 contains 12 residues. The V gene's germline CDR1 is LNHDA and CDR2 SQIVND (reference sequence).

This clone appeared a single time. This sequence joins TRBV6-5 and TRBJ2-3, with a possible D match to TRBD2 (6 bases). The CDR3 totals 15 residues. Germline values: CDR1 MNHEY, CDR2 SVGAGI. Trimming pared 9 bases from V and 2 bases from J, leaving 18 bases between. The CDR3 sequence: CASGTRGMVTDTQYF. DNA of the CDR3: TGTGCCAGTGGGACCCGGGGGATGGTCACAGATACGCAGTATTTT.

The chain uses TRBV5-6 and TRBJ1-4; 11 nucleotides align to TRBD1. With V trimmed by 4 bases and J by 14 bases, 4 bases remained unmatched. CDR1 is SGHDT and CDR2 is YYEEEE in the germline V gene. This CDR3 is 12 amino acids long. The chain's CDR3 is CASSRDRGTLFF. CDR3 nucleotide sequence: TGTGCCAGCAGCCGGGACAGGGGGACCCTGTTTTTT.

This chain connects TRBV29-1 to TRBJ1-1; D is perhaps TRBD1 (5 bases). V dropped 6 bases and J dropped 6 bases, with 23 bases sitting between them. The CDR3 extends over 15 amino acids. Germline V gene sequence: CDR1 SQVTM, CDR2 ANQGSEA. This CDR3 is CSVIGRGVSSSEAFF. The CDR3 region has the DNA TGCAGCGTAATTGGACGGGGGGTTTCTAGCTCTGAAGCTTTCTTT. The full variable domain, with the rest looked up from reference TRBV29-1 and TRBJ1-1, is SAVISQKPSRDICQRGTSLTIQCQVDSQVTMMFWYRQQPGQSLTLIATANQGSEATYESGFVIDKFPISRPNLTFSTLTVSNMSPEDSSIYLCSVIGRGVSSSEAFFGQGTRLTVV.

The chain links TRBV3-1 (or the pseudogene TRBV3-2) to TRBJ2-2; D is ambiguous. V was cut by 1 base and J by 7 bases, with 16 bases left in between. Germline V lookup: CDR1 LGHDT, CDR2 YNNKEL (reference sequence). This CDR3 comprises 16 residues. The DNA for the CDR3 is TGTGCCAGCAGCCAAGCCCTAGTAGGTTATGACGGGGAGCTGTTTTTT. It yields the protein CASSQALVGYDGELFF.